This T cell receptor (beta chain) was sequenced during a study of Ad26.COV2.S vaccination and SARS-CoV-2 variants. Whole-study context: The donor was enrolled in the Ad26.COV2.S arm of the COV1001 trial. Intramuscular Ad26.COV2.S at 5x10^10 or 1x10^11 viral particles.

The treatment denotes: roughly 19 received Ad26.COV2.S at low or high dose, single or two shots; a few received placebo; per-sample allocation not given. The study sampled participants on day 63 after the first vaccine or placebo injection. Using immunoSEQ multiplex PCR, the repertoire was profiled, and TCRdb retains in-frame clones only, with some absent. Among about 500,000 clones, 89% were seen once, and the ten largest hold about 1.5%. Per germline, CDR1 SGDLS and CDR2 YYNGEE. The CDR3 is 15 residues long. Trimming pared 3 bases from V and 3 bases from J, leaving 15 bases between. The chain couples TRBV9 to TRBJ1-1; tentatively, D is TRBD1 (6 bases). The origin of this receptor is a person aged 18-60 years who received the Ad26.COV2.S COVID-19 vaccine or a placebo. The material sequenced was peripheral blood, taken in a trial of Ad26.COV2.S vaccine versus placebo. The DNA for the CDR3 is TGTGCCAGCAGCGCCCCACAGGGTCAGTACACTGAAGCTTTCTTT. Translated: CASSAPQGQYTEAFF.